These 18 T cell receptor beta chains originate from one sample sequenced in a study of T cell responses to AZD1222 COVID-19 vaccine. Here immunoSEQ multiplex PCR was the method, and the copy in TCRdb shows in-frame clones only, minus some. The profile shows about 140,000 clones, just over 90% of them singletons. The material sequenced was peripheral blood, taken 28 days after the second AZD1222 dose. These receptor sequences come from an adult who received the AZD1222 COVID-19 vaccine.

The chain couples TRBV5-1 to TRBJ2-7, with 8 positions matching TRBD1. The germline CDR1 and CDR2 sequences are SGHRS and YFSETQ. V lost 4 bases, J lost 0 bases, and 6 bases stayed unmatched. The CDR3 runs 15 residues. The chain's CDR3 is CASSPRTGSSYEQYF. Written as DNA, the CDR3 is TGCGCCAGCAGCCCCCGGACAGGGAGCTCCTACGAGCAGTACTTC.

The V and J genes are TRBV2 and TRBJ2-2; TRBD2 matches at 12 bases. Losses at the gene ends were 5 bases for V and 4 bases for J; bases not matched to a gene: 11. The germline V gene has CDR1 SNHLY and CDR2 FYNNEI. This CDR3 is 18 amino acids long. CDR3 nucleotides: TGTGCCAGCAGTCGATCTAGCGGGGGGGCCTCAGTCACCGGGGAGCTGTTTTTT. This sequence encodes CASSRSSGGASVTGELFF.

The chain joins TRBV28 to TRBJ2-1; D gene uncertain. V lost 2 bases, J lost 10 bases, and 12 bases lay in between. The CDR3 consists of 13 residues. Germline V gene lookup returns CDR1 MDHEN and CDR2 SYDVKM. In DNA, the CDR3 is TGTGCCAGCAGTTTAGGCGGTAGGGTGGAGCAGTTCTTC. Its protein product is CASSLGGRVEQFF.

V gene TRBV5-1 combines with J gene TRBJ1-4; TRBD1 matches at 8 bases. The V segment lost 4 bases and the J segment 5 bases; nucleotides outside the gene matches: 4. Germline CDR1 and CDR2: SGHRS and YFSETQ. The CDR3 runs 14 residues. This CDR3 reads CASSPGDRNEKLFF. In nucleotides, the CDR3 is TGCGCCAGCAGCCCAGGGGACAGGAATGAAAAACTGTTTTTT.

This clone occurred a few times. The V gene is TRBV7-2, the J gene TRBJ1-6; unclear D gene. The CDR3 sequence is 15 residues long. The V end lost 5 bases, the J end lost 6 bases, and 14 bases lay between the germline ends. Looked up from germline, CDR1 is SGHTA and CDR2 is FQGNSA. The CDR3 protein is CASSPDHASNSPLHF. DNA for the CDR3: TGTGCCAGCAGCCCAGACCACGCCTCTAATTCACCCCTCCACTTT.

V and J are TRBV6-2 or TRBV6-3 and TRBJ2-2; TRBD1 agrees at 9 bases. Germline-derived CDR1 and CDR2 are MNHEY and SVGEGT. This CDR3 is built from 17 residues. V lost 2 bases to trimming and J lost 5 bases; unmatched junction nucleotides: 9. CDR3 sequence reads: CASSYNQGTGHTGELFF. The CDR3 DNA is TGTGCCAGCAGTTACAACCAAGGGACAGGGCATACCGGGGAGCTGTTTTTT.

The V gene is TRBV15, the J gene TRBJ1-4; no clear D. The CDR3 length is 15 residues. V lost 3 bases and J lost 4, with 12 bases in between. The germline V gene has CDR1 LNHNV and CDR2 YYDKDF (reference sequence). This chain's CDR3 is CATSRVGLFNEKLFF. CDR3 sequence (DNA): TGTGCCACCAGCAGGGTGGGTTTATTTAATGAAAAACTGTTTTTT.

This clone came up a few times. V is TRBV7-8 and J is TRBJ2-1, with 11 bases identical to TRBD2. The CDR3 sequence is 15 residues long. CDR1 and CDR2 from the germline V gene are SGHVS and FQNEAQ. V shed 6 bases, J shed 5 bases, and the junction held 6 bases outside the gene matches. Here the CDR3 DNA reads TGTGCCAGCAGGCGGGGACTAGCGGAGAACAATGAGCAGTTCTTC. Its translation is CASRRGLAENNEQFF. The full variable domain, rest sourced from reference TRBV7-8 and TRBJ2-1, is GAGVSQSPRYKVAKRGQDVALRCDPISGHVSLFWYQQALGQGPEFLTYFQNEAQLDKSGLPSDRFFAERPEGSVSTLKIQRTQQEDSAVYLCASRRGLAENNEQFFGPGTRLTVL.

V usage is TRBV19 and J usage is TRBJ1-5; TRBD1 is a possible D gene (5 bases). The germline V gene encodes CDR1 LNHDA and CDR2 SQIVND (reference sequence). The V and J ends lost 5 bases and 0 bases respectively, with 11 bases between them. This CDR3 comprises 15 residues. CDR3 in amino acids: CASSPTGRSNQPQHF. CDR3 in DNA: TGTGCCAGTAGTCCCACGGGGCGTAGCAATCAGCCCCAGCATTTT.

For the CDR3, the DNA is TGCGCCAGCAGCCAAGATTTCAGCGGGGGCTATGAGCAGTTCTTC. Translating it yields CASSQDFSGGYEQFF. The rearrangement uses TRBV4-3 and TRBJ2-1, with 8 bases that match TRBD2. Germline V gives CDR1 LGHNA, CDR2 YSLEER. J gave up 8 bases and V 0 bases, and 6 bases lay outside the gene matches. The CDR3 has 15 residues.

This chain connects TRBV14 to TRBJ2-5; TRBD2 aligns across 8 bases. V lost 0 bases and J lost 5; bases outside the gene matches: 8. Per the germline V gene, CDR1 is SGHDN and CDR2 is FVKESK. This CDR3 is built from 16 residues. CDR3 in DNA: TGTGCCAGCAGCCAAGATCCCAGCGGGAGATTTGAGACCCAGTACTTC. As protein: CASSQDPSGRFETQYF.

The V gene is TRBV6-5, the J gene TRBJ2-5; D might be TRBD1 (5 bases). The CDR3 is 14 residues long. Trimming stripped 0 bases from V and 5 bases from J, with 10 bases between. The germline V gene has CDR1 MNHEY and CDR2 SVGAGI. The CDR3 is CASSYSTVKETQYF. The CDR3 DNA follows: TGTGCCAGCAGTTACTCGACAGTTAAGGAGACCCAGTACTTC.

As regards this clone: Other DNA sequences in the sample encode the same CDR3. The rearrangement links TRBV7-2 to TRBJ2-3, with D uncertain. CDR1 SGHTA and CDR2 FQGNSA come from the germline V gene. The ends were cut back, 1 base at V and 1 base at J, with 6 bases in the middle. CDR3 length: 14 amino acids. Here the CDR3 DNA reads TGTGCCAGCAGCTTAGGGGCGGGCACAGATACGCAGTATTTT. Protein: CASSLGAGTDTQYF.

The chain combines TRBV18 with TRBJ1-1; D is ambiguous. The CDR3 extends over 12 amino acids. Trimming stripped 3 bases from V and 12 bases from J, with 14 bases between. The V gene's germline CDR1 is KGHSH and CDR2 LQKENI. This chain's CDR3 is CASSPTGSPPFF. CDR3 sequence (DNA): TGTGCCAGCTCACCTACCGGGAGCCCTCCTTTCTTT.

The V and J genes are TRBV6-4 and TRBJ2-3; tentatively, D is TRBD2 (6 bases). The CDR3 consists of 15 residues. Trimming stripped 5 bases from V and 5 bases from J, with 17 bases between. CDR1 and CDR2 from the germline V gene are MRHNA and SNTAGT. CDR3 in amino acids: CASSISGGAGDTQYF. CDR3 nucleotide sequence: TGTGCCAGCAGTATATCCGGGGGAGCGGGAGATACGCAGTATTTT.

This chain links TRBV7-9 with TRBJ2-7, with 10 bases lining up with TRBD2. V gave up 11 bases and J gave up 7 bases; unmatched junction bases: 17. The CDR3 is 15 amino acids. Germline CDR1 and CDR2: SEHNR and FQNEAQ (reference sequence). CDR3 nucleotides: TGTGCCGGTACTAGCGGGGCTACCATCCCCGGGGAGCAGTACTTC. Translation gives CAGTSGATIPGEQYF. The full variable domain, with the rest looked up from reference TRBV7-9 and TRBJ2-7, is DTGVSQNPRHKITKRGQNVTFRCDPISEHNRLYWYRQTLGQGPEFLTYFQNEAQLEKSRLLSDRFSAERPKGSFSTLEIQRTEQGDSAMYLCAGTSGATIPGEQYFGPGTRLTVT.

The chain joins TRBV3-1 (or the pseudogene TRBV3-2) to TRBJ2-1; TRBD2 might be the D (5 bases). Trimming removed 4 bases at V and 7 bases at J, with 17 bases between. The CDR3 is 15 residues long. Germline loops: CDR1 LGHDT, CDR2 YNNKEL (reference sequence). CDR3 region: CASSRAETGGNEQFF. The CDR3, as DNA: TGTGCCAGCAGCCGAGCGGAGACCGGTGGAAATGAGCAGTTCTTC.

The chain employs TRBV4-2 and TRBJ1-1; D is possibly TRBD1 (6 bases). V was cut by 1 base and J by 5 bases, with 8 bases left in between. Germline CDR1 is LGHNA and CDR2 is YNFKEQ. CDR3 length: 13 residues. In DNA, the CDR3 is TGTGCCAGCAGCCAAGCAGGGGATACTGAAGCTTTCTTT. It codes for CASSQAGDTEAFF.